This T cell receptor (beta chain) is drawn from a study of early stage breast cancer tumors (dated 2017 in TCRdb). Study-wide context: Of the approximately 15 invasive breast tumors, some twelve were found to be estrogen receptor-positive, progesterone receptor-positive and HER2-negative. A read coverage of roughly 10-fold per sample was achieved on average. The samples as a whole yielded under 3,500,000 detected templates, corresponding to roughly 1.1 million unique clonotypes. About 70% of the 12 ER+/PR+/HER2- tumors were invasive ductal carcinomas, while the other four were invasive lobular carcinomas. Broader findings and caveats from the paper: About 2.5-fold higher T cell density and higher clonality were observed in tumors than in adjacent normal breast tissue. Enriched TCRB sequences shared across patients were found to be mostly commonly generated sequences that were unlikely to play an important role in the tumor microenvironment. Repertoires from blood resembled normal breast more closely than tumor, and using blood as a reference for each tissue separated tumor from normal in about 85% of the 16 patients. Sequencing bulk genomic DNA from unsorted cells could not capture chain pairing or functional markers like CD4, CD8 and FOXP3. Analysis by tumor subtype was prevented by the small cohort size.

Two independent genomic DNA replicates were amplified for each sample, with 0.5 ug used for blood and about 1.5 ug for tumor or normal breast. Following the manufacturer's instructions, the ImmunoSeq Intro kit was used to carry out TCRB sequencing on genomic DNA. The multiplex PCR ran for 25 to 40 cycles using proprietary primers and spike-in control sequences for absolute quantification. An 87-bp fragment spanning the CDR3 and flanking V and J genes was sequenced with single-end 150-bp reads. Each lane of an Illumina MiSeq using version 3.0 chemistry carried seven multiplexed samples, with two replicates per sample. The paper's data handling went like this. The vendor's proprietary pipeline processed the raw data and merged both replicates into a single result for each sample. A clonotype was defined as productive rearrangements that share the same V-gene family, CDR3 amino acid sequence and J-gene segment. To compute clonality, the normalized Shannon entropy (Pielou evenness) of TCRB abundances was subtracted from 1. To estimate T cell density, the total number of templates was divided by the number of input cells, which was inferred from the amount of DNA input. Recon with default parameters was used to estimate total repertoire diversity and clonality. A clonotype was considered tumor-enriched if its abundance in tumor exceeded 0.1% and was at least 32-fold higher than its abundance in normal breast. TCRdb provides this immuneACCESS table in a form limited to in-frame rearrangements. Some clones are lacking; in checked studies, under half of them reflect an unresolved V gene, and why the rest are absent is not known. V and J calls and clone size are given by that table; D and trimming were obtained from the DNA. The sample records 25,000 to 35,000 clones, around four fifths of which are singletons. The top ten hold about a tenth of the sample.

A remark on this clone: It lacks a known antigen. Qualities for individual bases were not recorded, and no much larger clone is one base off.

The study profiled bulk TCR beta-chain repertoires in matched peripheral blood, tumor and adjacent normal breast tissue taken from some 17 patients with early-stage breast cancer. Before surgery, roughly 4.5-10 mL of whole blood was collected into EDTA tubes and then processed within 2 hours. Peripheral blood mononuclear cells were isolated by Ficoll-Paque centrifugation in SepMate-50 tubes. For storage in liquid nitrogen, PBMCs were cryopreserved as aliquots of about 1.9 to 4 million cells in around 90% FBS with 10% DMSO. The Qiagen AllPrep DNA/RNA Mini kit was used to extract genomic DNA. V was cut back by 4 bases and J by 1 base, leaving a gap of 8 bases between them. CDR3 length: 13 amino acids, cysteine to phenylalanine. Just the 39-base CDR3 DNA is kept, in frame starting at base 1. From the germline V gene (reference sequence), CDR1 is SGHNT and CDR2 is YYREEE.

The TCR sequence derives from a person aged 45-65 years with breast cancer. The chain couples TRBV5-4 to TRBJ2-5; confidence is insufficient to name the D gene. The specimen was blood. The nucleotide sequence reads as follows: TGTGCCAGCAGCCAGAAGTTCCAAGAGACCCAGTACTTC. This gives the protein CASSQKFQETQYF.